The rows below give T cell receptor beta chains drawn from one sample of a study of metastatic and nonmetastatic thyroid tumors. TCRdb reanalyzed the PCR reads via MiXCR. The top ten clones hold over 9.5% of a sample with 11,000 or so clones, around 12% of them seen once. Input material: blood. These receptors all come from a female donor with papillary thyroid cancer or a benign thyroid nodule (not recorded which). Some clones in this sample may be carry-over from other donors' samples. Both conserved end residues are part of each CDR3. A D gene is named only where the DNA matches it firmly. A row's size may be missing; if present it is once, few, many or a size class.

J,V,D,size,CDR3,DNA
TRBJ2-1,TRBV11-2,-,-,CASSLIPWGYNEQFF,TGTGCCAGCAGCTTAATCCCGTGGGGATACAATGAGCAGTTCTTC
TRBJ1-2,TRBV7-3,TRBD1,medium-sized,CASSRDRGGYGYTF,TGTGCCAGCAGCCGGGACAGGGGAGGGTATGGCTACACCTTC
TRBJ2-5,TRBV6-1,TRBD2,many,CASSGQTSGRATETQYF,TGTGCCAGCAGTGGCCAGACTAGCGGGAGGGCCACAGAGACCCAGTACTTC
TRBJ1-5,TRBV5-1,-,many,CASSLVPDQPQHF,TGCGCCAGCAGCTTGGTTCCCGATCAGCCCCAGCATTTT
TRBJ2-7,TRBV29-1,-,many,CSVGDYSYEQYF,TGCAGCGTTGGCGACTACTCCTACGAGCAGTACTTC
TRBJ2-3,TRBV5-6,TRBD1,-,CASSLNRAGQGAIAGDKDTQYF,TGTGCCAGCAGCTTGAATCGTGCGGGACAGGGGGCAATAGCGGGAGATAAAGATACGCAGTATTTT
TRBJ2-3,TRBV7-9,-,many,CASSLRILVTDTQYF,TGTGCCAGCAGCTTAAGAATACTAGTCACAGATACGCAGTATTTT
TRBJ2-2,TRBV11-2,TRBD1,many,CASGQGNTGELFF,TGTGCCAGCGGACAGGGGAACACCGGGGAGCTGTTTTTT
TRBJ2-3,TRBV6-1,TRBD2,medium-sized,CASNTLAGVGVTQYF,TGTGCCAGCAACACTCTAGCGGGAGTTGGGGTTACGCAGTATTTT
TRBJ2-3,TRBV11-1,-,many,CASSPGLGYRGSRGQYF,TGTGCCAGCAGCCCGGGCCTGGGGTACCGTGGGTCGCGGGGGCAGTATTTT
TRBJ2-1,TRBV2,-,many,CASPRGAGSYNEQFF,TGTGCCAGCCCAAGGGGGGCCGGTTCCTACAATGAGCAGTTCTTC
TRBJ2-1,TRBV13,TRBD2,many,CASSPDSGGANEQFF,TGTGCCAGCAGCCCAGATAGCGGGGGGGCTAATGAGCAGTTCTTC
TRBJ1-5,TRBV2,-,many,CASSGEQYSNQPQHF,TGTGCCAGCAGTGGGGAACAGTATAGCAATCAGCCCCAGCATTTT
TRBJ1-1,TRBV11-3,-,many,CASSLGARRVINTEAFF,TGTGCCAGCAGCTTAGGAGCACGACGGGTTATAAACACTGAAGCTTTCTTT
TRBJ2-3,TRBV28,-,many,CASSQTGQGDTQYF,TGTGCCAGCAGTCAGACAGGACAAGGGGATACGCAGTATTTT
TRBJ2-2,TRBV5-1,-,many,CASSLYTNTGELFF,TGCGCCAGCAGCTTGTACACGAACACCGGGGAGCTGTTTTTT
TRBJ2-5,TRBV7-7,-,many,CASSFRPQETQYF,TGTGCCAGCAGCTTCCGGCCTCAAGAGACCCAGTACTTC
TRBJ2-1,TRBV10-1,TRBD1,-,CASSEGQVTYNEKFF,TGCGCCAGCAGTGAGGGACAGGTCACTTACAATGAGAAGTTCTTC
TRBJ2-5,TRBV12-3/TRBV12-4,-,many,CASSLTRETQYF,TGTGCCAGCAGTCTTACCCGGGAGACCCAGTACTTC
TRBJ2-7,TRBV19,-,many,CASRKQGTDYEQYF,TGTGCCAGTAGGAAACAGGGAACGGACTACGAGCAGTACTTC
TRBJ1-4,TRBV2,-,-,CASSRGSPSEKLFF,TGTGCCAGCAGTAGGGGGTCGCCGAGTGAAAAACTGTTTTTT
TRBJ2-2,TRBV7-6,-,-,CANSLVSTGELFF,TGTGCCAACAGCTTAGTCAGCACCGGGGAGCTGTTTTTT
TRBJ2-7,TRBV3-1,-,-,CASSQDMRLQHEQYF,TGTGCCAGCAGCCAAGATATGAGACTTCAGCACGAGCAGTACTTC
TRBJ1-5,TRBV19,TRBD1,few,CASSKTGGWSQPQHF,TGTGCCAGTAGTAAGACAGGGGGCTGGTCTCAGCCCCAGCATTTT
TRBJ2-2,TRBV9,TRBD2,many,CASSASLAGEGAGELFF,TGTGCCAGCAGCGCCTCTCTAGCGGGAGAGGGTGCCGGGGAGCTGTTTTTT
TRBJ1-4,TRBV19,TRBD1,few,CASSHGTGPEKLFF,TGTGCCAGTAGTCACGGGACAGGGCCTGAAAAACTGTTTTTT
TRBJ1-2,TRBV27,-,many,CASKQDPYGYTF,TGTGCCAGCAAACAAGACCCATATGGCTACACCTTC
TRBJ1-4,TRBV30,-,medium-sized,CAWSVPWTEEKLFF,TGTGCCTGGAGTGTACCCTGGACGGAAGAAAAACTGTTTTTT
TRBJ2-1,TRBV5-6,-,many,CASSLFGGTSSYNEQFF,TGTGCCAGCAGCCTGTTTGGTGGGACATCCTCCTACAATGAGCAGTTCTTC
TRBJ2-6,TRBV5-4,-,many,CASSLAVSGANVLTF,TGTGCCAGCAGCTTGGCCGTATCCGGGGCCAACGTCCTGACTTTC
TRBJ2-2,TRBV5-1,TRBD2,many,CASSSLLAGGPDGELFF,TGCGCCAGCAGCTCACTACTAGCGGGAGGGCCGGACGGGGAGCTGTTTTTT